A single sample gave rise to the 13 T cell receptor beta chains below, sequenced in a study of T cell responses to AZD1222 COVID-19 vaccine. Measured with immunoSEQ multiplex PCR; TCRdb has only the in-frame clones, and not every one. The table lists roughly 190,000 clones, approximately 90% of them singletons, with approximately 1.7% in the top ten. Sequencing used peripheral blood, obtained 28 days after the second AZD1222 dose. These receptor sequences come from an adult who received the AZD1222 COVID-19 vaccine.

The genes are TRBV18 and TRBJ2-7; D may be TRBD2 (6 bases). This CDR3 contains 15 residues. Germline loops: CDR1 KGHSH, CDR2 LQKENI. V gave up 2 bases and J gave up 1 base, with 12 bases separating them. Here the CDR3 reads CASSPFTGTSYEQYF. CDR3 bases: TGTGCCAGCTCACCATTCACGGGGACTTCCTACGAGCAGTACTTC. The variable domain in full, with the rest retrieved from reference TRBV18 and TRBJ2-7, is NAGVMQNPRHLVRRRGQEARLRCSPMKGHSHVYWYRQLPEEGLKFMVYLQKENIIDESGMPKERFSAEFPKEGPSILRIQQVVRGDSAAYFCASSPFTGTSYEQYFGPGTRLTVT.

The CDR3 region is CASSYAGDNSPLHF. The CDR3 DNA reads as TGTGCCAGCAGTTACGCAGGGGATAATTCACCCCTCCACTTT. The rearrangement joins TRBV6-5 to TRBJ1-6; a weak D match, TRBD1 (6 bases). The CDR3 consists of 14 residues. V was trimmed by 2 bases and J by 5 bases, leaving 7 bases between them. The germline V gene has CDR1 MNHEY and CDR2 SVGAGI.

V is TRBV6-5 and J is TRBJ2-7; 7 bases match TRBD2. Germline lookup yields CDR1 MNHEY and CDR2 SVGAGI. The trim removed 0 bases at V and 4 bases at J, leaving 6 bases unmatched. The CDR3 is made up of 15 amino acids. This CDR3 reads CASSYSGGRGYEQYF. Written as DNA, the CDR3 is TGTGCCAGCAGTTACTCCGGCGGGAGAGGGTACGAGCAGTACTTC.

The chain couples TRBV2 to TRBJ1-5, with D hard to call. The CDR3 spans 13 residues. V was clipped by 7 bases and J by 5 bases, with 12 bases between them. The germline CDR1 and CDR2 sequences are SNHLY and FYNNEI. The CDR3 protein is CASTGESHQPQHF. In DNA, the CDR3 is TGTGCCAGCACCGGCGAGAGTCATCAGCCCCAGCATTTT.

The chain couples TRBV2 to TRBJ2-3, with D uncertain. The germline V and J ends were trimmed by 4 bases and 1 base, with 9 bases remaining between them. The germline V gene has CDR1 SNHLY and CDR2 FYNNEI. This CDR3 contains 14 residues. CDR3 loop: CASSAVYRTDTQYF. The CDR3 nucleotides read TGTGCCAGCAGTGCTGTCTACCGCACAGATACGCAGTATTTT. The full variable domain, with the rest looked up from reference TRBV2 and TRBJ2-3, is EPEVTQTPSHQVTQMGQEVILRCVPISNHLYFYWYRQILGQKVEFLVSFYNNEISEKSEIFDDQFSVERPDGSNFTLKIRSTKLEDSAMYFCASSAVYRTDTQYFGPGTRLTVL.

The chain's CDR3 is CASSLDRLTGRGYTF. CDR3 sequence (DNA): TGTGCCAGCAGCTTAGATAGGTTAACAGGGCGGGGCTACACCTTC. This chain uses TRBV7-2 with TRBJ1-2; tentatively, D is TRBD1 (6 bases). The length of the CDR3 is 15 residues. V lost 1 base, J lost 8 bases, and 17 bases lay in between. In germline, CDR1 is SGHTA, CDR2 FQGNSA.

The rearrangement links TRBV18 to TRBJ1-1, with D tentatively TRBD1 (5 bases). This CDR3 is built from 15 residues. CDR1 is KGHSH, CDR2 LQKENI, per germline. V was trimmed by 2 bases and J by 1 base, leaving 11 bases between them. In nucleotides, the CDR3 is TGTGCCAGCTCACCAGAGGGGCGTCAGAACACTGAAGCTTTCTTT. Translated, it gives CASSPEGRQNTEAFF.

This chain uses TRBV6-5 with TRBJ1-2; 8 positions agree with TRBD1. Per the germline V gene, CDR1 is MNHEY and CDR2 is SVGAGI. Germline trimming cut 9 bases from V and 8 bases from J; bases unmatched to any gene: 11. The length of the CDR3 is 13 residues. CDR3 coding DNA: TGTGCCAGTCGGACAGGGAGTAGAGGCGGCTACACCTTC. Protein product: CASRTGSRGGYTF.

V and J are TRBV7-3 and TRBJ1-1, with a weak D call TRBD1 (5 bases). V was trimmed by 2 bases and J by 6 bases, leaving 13 bases between them. Germline V gene sequence: CDR1 SGHTA, CDR2 FQGTGA. This CDR3 region has 14 residues. In DNA form, the CDR3 reads TGTGCCAGCAGCTTATCAGGGCCGATGGCTGAAGCTTTCTTT. It specifies CASSLSGPMAEAFF.

The CDR3 DNA follows: TGTGCCAGCAGTCCGACAGGGGGCGCTTATGGCTACACCTTC. Protein product: CASSPTGGAYGYTF. This chain links TRBV2 with TRBJ1-2, with 10 positions matching TRBD1. Trimming removed 5 bases from V and 5 bases from J; junction bases left unmatched: 5. The CDR3 contains 14 residues. Germline CDR1 reads SNHLY; CDR2 reads FYNNEI.

With respect to this clone: The sample carries other DNA sequences with the same CDR3. J is TRBJ2-1 and V is TRBV3-1 (or the pseudogene TRBV3-2); D is possibly TRBD1 or TRBD2 (5 bases each). CDR3 length equals 14 residues. Germline CDR1 is LGHDT and CDR2 is YNNKEL (reference sequence). Trimming cost V 4 bases and J 0 bases, with 7 bases left between them. The CDR3 region has the DNA TGTGCCAGCAGCCGGGGGAGCTCCTACAATGAGCAGTTCTTC. It codes for CASSRGSSYNEQFF.

The CDR3 nucleotides are TGTGCCAGCAGCCGGGGACAGAACACAGATACGCAGTATTTT. Translation gives CASSRGQNTDTQYF. The genes are TRBV4-2 and TRBJ2-3; 7 bases match TRBD1. The length of the CDR3 is 14 residues. Germline assignment: CDR1 LGHNA and CDR2 YNFKEQ. V shed 4 bases and J 2 bases; nucleotides not matched to a gene: 3.

This chain links TRBV5-1 with TRBJ1-2; D call uncertain. This CDR3 is built from 13 residues. Germline assignment: CDR1 SGHRS and CDR2 YFSETQ. V lost 2 bases, J lost 1 base, and 6 bases lay in between. This chain's CDR3 is CASSLLGNYGYTF. The CDR3 nucleotides read TGCGCCAGCAGCTTATTGGGTAACTATGGCTACACCTTC.